The next 20 T cell receptor beta chains were all read from a single sample in a study of T cell changes during pregnancy in multiple sclerosis. The data were produced by immunoSEQ multiplex PCR, yet TCRdb's version contains in-frame clones alone and is incomplete. This table has more than 10,000 clones, roughly 90% appearing once. Sequences were derived from CD8+ T cells from peripheral blood mononuclear cells, sampled after pregnancy. The receptors here all came from a female donor in good health, enrolled as a control in a pregnancy study.

J is TRBJ1-1 and V is TRBV19; D is undetermined. The CDR3 is 12 amino acids. The germline CDR1 and CDR2 sequences are LNHDA and SQIVND (reference sequence). The germline V and J ends were trimmed by 5 bases and 2 bases, with 6 bases remaining between them. CDR3 protein: CASSPLNTEAFF. The DNA of the CDR3 is TGTGCCAGTAGTCCACTAAACACTGAAGCTTTCTTT.

The chain couples TRBV19 to TRBJ2-7, with 12 bases matching TRBD2. The CDR3 totals 13 residues. V dropped 9 bases and J dropped 5; count of bases not matched to a gene: 5. CDR1 is LNHDA, CDR2 SQIVND, per germline (reference sequence). The CDR3 region is CARRLAGAHEQYF. The CDR3 DNA sequence: TGTGCCAGACGACTAGCGGGAGCCCACGAGCAGTACTTC.

The chain combines TRBV15 with TRBJ2-7; 8 nucleotides align to TRBD1. Germline assignment: CDR1 LNHNV and CDR2 YYDKDF (reference sequence). Losses at the gene ends were 6 bases for V and 6 bases for J; bases not matched to a gene: 4. The CDR3 consists of 12 residues. The CDR3 here is CATRGTGLEQYF. The CDR3 region has the DNA TGTGCCACCAGGGGGACAGGCCTCGAGCAGTACTTC. Supplemented by reference TRBV15 and TRBJ2-7, the full variable domain reads DAMVIQNPRYQVTQFGKPVTLSCSQTLNHNVMYWYQQKSSQAPKLLFHYYDKDFNNEADTPDNFQSRRPNTSFCFLDIRSPGLGDTAMYLCATRGTGLEQYFGPGTRLTVT.

This chain joins TRBV7-8 and TRBJ2-1, with D possibly TRBD1 on 5 matching bases. The V gene's germline CDR1 is SGHVS and CDR2 FQNEAQ. The V end was cut by 5 bases, the J end by 7 bases, with 9 bases between. The CDR3 runs to 12 residues. The CDR3 nucleotides read TGTGCCAGCAGCCCCGGACATAATGAGCAGTTCTTC. Amino acids: CASSPGHNEQFF.

V gene TRBV7-2 combines with J gene TRBJ2-7, with TRBD2 identical over 9 bases. CDR3 length: 15 amino acids. V shed 1 base, J shed 4 bases, and the junction held 5 bases outside the gene matches. In germline, CDR1 is SGHTA, CDR2 FQGNSA. The CDR3 coding sequence is TGTGCCAGCAGCTTAGAGGGGCGGGGGGGGTACGAGCAGTACTTC. Its protein is CASSLEGRGGYEQYF.

Only one count was recorded for this clone. The chain joins TRBV7-8 to TRBJ2-1; possibly TRBD1 for D (6 bases). Germline assignment: CDR1 SGHVS and CDR2 FQNEAQ. Deletions cut 2 bases from V and 4 bases from J, with 18 bases between. This CDR3 is 17 amino acids long. CDR3 protein: CASSLPRGGHGYNEQFF. The CDR3 coding sequence is TGTGCCAGCAGCTTACCGCGAGGGGGACACGGGTACAATGAGCAGTTCTTC.

This chain uses TRBV10-1 with TRBJ2-7; possible D gene TRBD1, 6 bases. The germline V gene encodes CDR1 WNHNN and CDR2 SYGVQD (reference sequence). The CDR3 sequence is 13 residues long. The ends were cut back, 2 bases at V and 3 bases at J, with 8 bases in the middle. The CDR3 DNA reads TGCGCCAGCAGTGAGAAGGACAGCTACGAGCAGTACTTC. Its translation is CASSEKDSYEQYF.

This chain uses TRBV6-1 with TRBJ2-1; D is possibly TRBD1 (6 bases). The CDR3 is made up of 15 amino acids. The germline gives CDR1 MNHNS, CDR2 SASEGT. Deletions cut 3 bases from V and 2 bases from J, with 11 bases between. In nucleotides, the CDR3 is TGTGCCAGCAGTGAGGTCAGGGGCGCCTACAATGAGCAGTTCTTC. This translates into CASSEVRGAYNEQFF.

This clone was counted once. J is TRBJ2-2 and V is TRBV27; TRBD2 matches at 12 bases. The CDR3 runs 15 residues. CDR1 and CDR2 from the germline V gene are MNHEY and SMNVEV (reference sequence). V was clipped by 6 bases and J by 5 bases; unmatched bases: 4. The CDR3 reads CASSLGLAGTGELFF. CDR3 in DNA: TGTGCCAGCAGCCTAGGACTAGCGGGAACCGGGGAGCTGTTTTTT.

The gene calls are TRBV19 and TRBJ2-1; 8 nucleotides match TRBD2. The CDR3 contains 17 residues. Trimming at V came to 5 bases and at J to 3 bases, leaving 12 bases not matched to a gene. Germline CDR1 LNHDA, CDR2 SQIVND (reference sequence). The CDR3 is CASSLSLSGGLYNEQFF. CDR3 nucleotide sequence: TGTGCCAGTAGTCTGAGTCTAAGCGGGGGACTCTACAATGAGCAGTTCTTC. Supplemented by reference TRBV19 and TRBJ2-1, the full variable domain reads DGGITQSPKYLFRKEGQNVTLSCEQNLNHDAMYWYRQDPGQGLRLIYYSQIVNDFQKGDIAEGYSVSREKKESFPLTVTSAQKNPTAFYLCASSLSLSGGLYNEQFFGPGTRLTVL.

The chain has TRBV5-1 and TRBJ1-3; the match to TRBD1 covers 9 bases. This CDR3 comprises 15 residues. V gave up 4 bases and J gave up 1 base; unmatched junction bases: 3. Germline V gene data show CDR1 as SGHRS and CDR2 as YFSETQ. CDR3 sequence (DNA): TGCGCCAGCAGCAACGGGACAGGGTCTGGAAACACCATATATTTT. Protein sequence: CASSNGTGSGNTIYF.

The chain uses TRBV7-3 and TRBJ2-3, with 9 positions matching TRBD1. The germline gives CDR1 SGHTA, CDR2 FQGTGA. The CDR3 runs 18 residues. With V trimmed by 4 bases and J by 0 bases, 11 bases remained unmatched. The CDR3 bases are TGTGCCAGCAGCTCAAAATACGACAGGGGGATGAGCACAGATACGCAGTATTTT. Amino acid sequence: CASSSKYDRGMSTDTQYF.

Turning to this clone: This same CDR3 is encoded by further DNA sequences in the sample. The V gene is TRBV6-1, the J gene TRBJ2-7; TRBD1 matches 7 bases. Germline V lookup: CDR1 MNHNS, CDR2 SASEGT. V was pared by 4 bases and J by 0 bases, with 3 bases of the junction left unmatched. CDR3 length equals 14 residues. CDR3 in amino acids: CASSGRGSSYEQYF. The CDR3 DNA reads as TGTGCCAGCAGTGGCAGGGGGAGCTCCTACGAGCAGTACTTC.

This clone was recorded only once. This rearrangement joins TRBV2 to TRBJ2-5, with D possibly being TRBD2 (6 bases). This CDR3 spans 14 amino acids. Trimming left V 2 bases short and J 5 bases short, with 12 bases between. Per germline, CDR1 SNHLY and CDR2 FYNNEI. CDR3 in amino acids: CASSELEGGETQYF. The CDR3 region has the DNA TGTGCCAGCAGTGAATTAGAGGGAGGCGAGACCCAGTACTTC.

This rearrangement joins TRBV6-5 to TRBJ1-2; D is ambiguous. V lost 3 bases and J 8 bases, leaving 22 bases between the germline ends. Germline loops: CDR1 MNHEY, CDR2 SVGAGI. The CDR3 has 16 residues. The chain's CDR3 is CASSYTGSGYPWGYTF. In DNA, the CDR3 is TGTGCCAGCAGTTATACGGGGTCGGGGTATCCTTGGGGCTACACCTTC.

CDR3 region: CASSPPNANQPQHF. The CDR3 DNA is TGTGCCAGCAGCCCACCTAATGCTAATCAGCCCCAGCATTTT. The rearrangement joins TRBV28 to TRBJ1-5, with D unresolved. The germline V and J ends were trimmed by 6 bases and 4 bases, with 13 bases remaining between them. Germline lookup yields CDR1 MDHEN and CDR2 SYDVKM. CDR3 length: 14 residues.

The chain links TRBV5-6 to TRBJ1-1, with 8 nucleotides matching TRBD1. Trimming at V came to 4 bases and at J to 10 bases, leaving 3 bases not matched to a gene. CDR1 and CDR2 from the germline V gene are SGHDT and YYEEEE. This CDR3 region has 11 residues. The CDR3 sequence: CASSAGTGAFF. The CDR3 DNA sequence: TGTGCCAGCAGCGCCGGGACAGGAGCTTTCTTT.

V and J are TRBV6-6 and TRBJ2-7, with D possibly TRBD2 on 6 matching bases. In germline, CDR1 is MNHNY, CDR2 SVGAGI (reference sequence). The CDR3 totals 14 residues. V shed 0 bases and J shed 5 bases, with 11 bases lying between them. The CDR3 sequence is CASSYSGGNNEQYF. The DNA of the CDR3 is TGTGCCAGCAGTTACTCGGGCGGGAACAACGAGCAGTACTTC.

The rearrangement joins TRBV19 to TRBJ2-1; TRBD2 agrees at 11 bases. The CDR3 runs 13 residues. Unmatched junction bases numbered 1, after V lost 6 bases and J lost 6 bases. Germline V gives CDR1 LNHDA, CDR2 SQIVND (reference sequence). This CDR3 is CASRLAGANEQFF. CDR3 sequence (DNA): TGTGCCAGTAGACTAGCGGGGGCCAATGAGCAGTTCTTC.

This clone was picked up a small number of times. The CDR3 loop reads CASSLFGQGVSNEKLFF. CDR3 in DNA: TGCGCCAGCAGCTTGTTTGGACAGGGGGTATCTAATGAAAAACTGTTTTTT. V gene TRBV5-1 combines with J gene TRBJ1-4; 10 positions match TRBD1. The length of the CDR3 is 17 residues. The V gene's germline CDR1 is SGHRS and CDR2 YFSETQ. Trimming took 1 base from V and 3 from J; bases not matched to a gene: 6.